Listed here are 23 T cell receptor beta chains from one sample, sequenced in a study of shared clonotypes between healthy human individuals. The table came from immunoSEQ multiplex PCR; TCRdb's copy has only in-frame clones and leaves some out. The repertoire holds 550,000 to 750,000 clones, with 95% to 96% as singletons. Positive CCR7 selection of CD45RO-negative cells yielded the naive CD8 cells, and terminally differentiated effector memory CD45RA+ cells were excluded. Sequencing used naive CD8+ T cells sorted from blood. These receptors were obtained from a woman in her 30s in good health.

This chain links TRBV29-1 with TRBJ2-1, with TRBD2 matching over 15 bases. The CDR3 has 15 amino acids. V lost 7 bases to trimming and J lost 4 bases; unmatched junction nucleotides: 5. CDR1 is SQVTM, CDR2 ANQGSEA, per germline. CDR3 nucleotide sequence: TGCAGCGATGGGACTAGCGGGAGGCTTTACAATGAGCAGTTCTTC. It encodes CSDGTSGRLYNEQFF.

The V gene is TRBV19, the J gene TRBJ1-3; D gene ambiguous. The CDR3 loop spans 15 amino acids. Germline CDR1 and CDR2: LNHDA and SQIVND (reference sequence). The V and J ends lost 3 bases and 2 bases respectively, with 11 bases between them. The CDR3 coding sequence is TGTGCCAGTAGTATCGACGGTTATGCTGGAAACACCATATATTTT. Its translation: CASSIDGYAGNTIYF.

This clone appeared a single time. The rearrangement links TRBV19 to TRBJ2-7, with 7 bases matching TRBD1. V dropped 5 bases and J dropped 0; count of bases not matched to a gene: 4. The CDR3 consists of 14 residues. Germline-derived CDR1 and CDR2 are LNHDA and SQIVND (reference sequence). The CDR3 bases are TGTGCCAGTAGTCCGGGACAGAACTCCTACGAGCAGTACTTC. Encoded protein: CASSPGQNSYEQYF.

The J gene is TRBJ2-1, the V gene TRBV6-4, with 12 bases matching TRBD2. Germline CDR1 is MRHNA and CDR2 is SNTAGT. This CDR3 contains 14 residues. Losses at the gene ends were 4 bases for V and 5 bases for J; bases not matched to a gene: 0. The CDR3 nucleotides are TGTGCCAGCAGTGGACTAGCGGGAGACAATGAGCAGTTCTTC. Protein: CASSGLAGDNEQFF.

V is TRBV12-5 and J is TRBJ2-1; a weak D match, TRBD2 (5 bases). This CDR3 is 13 amino acids long. The V and J ends lost 3 bases and 8 bases respectively, with 11 bases between them. Germline V gene data show CDR1 as LGHNT and CDR2 as FRNRAP. CDR3: CASGFQGGYEQFF. CDR3 nucleotides: TGTGCTAGTGGTTTCCAAGGAGGTTATGAGCAGTTCTTC.

The rearrangement joins TRBV19 to TRBJ1-3; D is perhaps TRBD1 (5 bases). Germline loops: CDR1 LNHDA, CDR2 SQIVND (reference sequence). The V end lost 4 bases, the J end lost 2 bases, and 9 bases lay between the germline ends. This CDR3 region has 14 residues. CDR3 sequence reads: CASSTGEAGNTIYF. CDR3 nucleotides: TGTGCCAGTAGTACGGGGGAGGCTGGAAACACCATATATTTT.

This clone showed up just once. The chain joins TRBV5-4 to TRBJ2-3; D unresolved. This CDR3 has 16 amino acids. The V gene's germline CDR1 is SGHNT and CDR2 YYREEE (reference sequence). Trimming removed 0 bases from V and 2 bases from J, with 13 bases in between. CDR3 in amino acids: CASSLAQATLTDTQYF. The CDR3 DNA reads TGTGCCAGCAGCTTGGCGCAGGCAACCCTCACAGATACGCAGTATTTT.

The gene calls are TRBV6-6 and TRBJ1-4; possibly TRBD1 for D (5 bases). The CDR3 runs 16 residues. The V gene's germline CDR1 is MNHNY and CDR2 SVGAGI (reference sequence). V lost 5 bases and J 4 bases, leaving 17 bases between the germline ends. CDR3 in DNA: TGTGCCAGCAGTCAACACACAGGTGGGATTAATGAAAAACTGTTTTTT. This encodes CASSQHTGGINEKLFF.

V is TRBV27 and J is TRBJ2-7; TRBD2 matches at 9 bases. Germline-derived CDR1 and CDR2 are MNHEY and SMNVEV (reference sequence). The junction had 10 bases not matched to a gene; V was cut back by 2 bases and J by 2 bases. This CDR3 region has 17 residues. CDR3 bases: TGTGCCAGCAGTTTACTCGCGCGGGGGGGACCCACCTACGAGCAGTACTTC. It codes for CASSLLARGGPTYEQYF.

The rearrangement links TRBV28 to TRBJ1-5; 12 nucleotides line up with TRBD1. The CDR3 has 17 residues. Germline V CDR1 and CDR2: MDHEN, SYDVKM. V lost 6 bases, J lost 0 bases, and 6 bases stayed unmatched. CDR3 coding DNA: TGTGCCAGCAGAGGGACAGGGGGCGCAGGTAGCAATCAGCCCCAGCATTTT. Protein product: CASRGTGGAGSNQPQHF.

V is TRBV5-6 and J is TRBJ1-1, with D hard to call. In germline, CDR1 is SGHDT, CDR2 YYEEEE. The CDR3 runs 14 residues. V shed 0 bases and J shed 1 base, with 7 bases lying between them. DNA for the CDR3: TGTGCCAGCAGCTTGGCCCTGGCGAACACTGAAGCTTTCTTT. Amino acid sequence: CASSLALANTEAFF.

The V and J genes are TRBV28 and TRBJ2-5; TRBD1 aligns across 10 bases. V lost 6 bases to trimming and J lost 4 bases; unmatched junction nucleotides: 11. Looked up from germline, CDR1 is MDHEN and CDR2 is SYDVKM. The CDR3 extends over 16 amino acids. The CDR3: CASSPTGGIVPETQYF. The DNA of the CDR3 is TGTGCCAGCAGCCCGACAGGGGGCATAGTCCCAGAGACCCAGTACTTC.

The gene calls are TRBV7-9 and TRBJ2-7; D remains ambiguous. The CDR3 extends over 13 amino acids. The germline gives CDR1 SEHNR, CDR2 FQNEAQ (reference sequence). V was trimmed by 5 bases and J by 3 bases, leaving 11 bases between them. CDR3 coding DNA: TGTGCCAGCAGCAGTCCCGGGCTCTACGAGCAGTACTTC. It yields the protein CASSSPGLYEQYF.

The CDR3 loop is CASSYGPRRTSYGYTF. The CDR3 region has the DNA TGTGCCAGCAGTTACGGCCCCCGCAGAACTAGCTATGGCTACACCTTC. The chain uses TRBV6-5 and TRBJ1-2, with D unresolved. The CDR3 loop spans 16 amino acids. The germline V gene encodes CDR1 MNHEY and CDR2 SVGAGI. Trimming cost V 2 bases and J 4 bases, with 17 bases left between them.

The chain is built from TRBV28 and TRBJ2-5, with TRBD1 identical over 9 bases. Per the germline V gene, CDR1 is MDHEN and CDR2 is SYDVKM. With V trimmed by 7 bases and J by 0 bases, 3 bases remained unmatched. The CDR3 covers 14 residues. CDR3 bases: TGTGCCAGCATGGACAGGGGTCACCAAGAGACCCAGTACTTC. Its protein product is CASMDRGHQETQYF.

J is TRBJ1-6 and V is TRBV25-1; the D gene is possibly TRBD1 (6 bases). The CDR3 spans 13 residues. V lost 4 bases to trimming and J lost 13 bases, with 14 bases between them. Germline CDR1 is MGHDK and CDR2 is SYGVNS. As DNA, the CDR3 is TGTGCCAGCAGTGTGGGGGCGGCTCACCCCCTCCACTTT. Protein: CASSVGAAHPLHF.

The V call is TRBV27, the J call TRBJ2-1; D is possibly TRBD1 or TRBD2 (5 bases each). Trimming left V 5 bases short and J 7 bases short, with 18 bases between. The CDR3 length is 15 residues. CDR1 MNHEY and CDR2 SMNVEV come from the germline V gene (reference sequence). This CDR3 is CASSLVGTGRNEQFF. As DNA, the CDR3 is TGTGCCAGCAGTCTCGTCGGGACCGGACGTAATGAGCAGTTCTTC.

This clone was seen a single time. The chain uses TRBV28 and TRBJ1-1; weak D call: TRBD1 (5 bases). Trimming cost V 3 bases and J 1 base, with 12 bases left between them. This CDR3 spans 15 amino acids. Germline V lookup: CDR1 MDHEN, CDR2 SYDVKM. CDR3 nucleotide sequence: TGTGCCAGCAGTTTTAAACCCCAGGGGAACACTGAAGCTTTCTTT. Protein: CASSFKPQGNTEAFF.

This clone was seen more than once but under ten times. V and J are TRBV27 and TRBJ2-7, with 8 bases identical to TRBD2. The CDR3 is made up of 13 amino acids. V shed 8 bases and J 4 bases; nucleotides not matched to a gene: 7. The germline V gene has CDR1 MNHEY and CDR2 SMNVEV (reference sequence). The CDR3 reads CASGAGVPYEQYF. In DNA form, the CDR3 reads TGTGCCAGCGGAGCGGGAGTGCCTTACGAGCAGTACTTC.

The chain has TRBV4-1 and TRBJ2-1, with 10 bases matching TRBD2. The CDR3 runs 19 residues. The germline V gene encodes CDR1 MGHRA and CDR2 YSYEKL. The V gene end was trimmed by 5 bases and the J gene end by 0 bases; junction bases not matched to a gene: 13. CDR3 nucleotides: TGCGCCAGCAGCTTCCGGGCTAGCGGGAGAGGGGGCTCCTACAATGAGCAGTTCTTC. Translation gives CASSFRASGRGGSYNEQFF.

Written as DNA, the CDR3 is TGTGCCAGCAGTTTAAATAGCTGGAACACCGGGGAGCTGTTTTTT. This sequence encodes CASSLNSWNTGELFF. This sequence joins TRBV28 and TRBJ2-2; D remains unclear. The length of the CDR3 is 15 residues. The germline gives CDR1 MDHEN, CDR2 SYDVKM. The V and J ends lost 2 bases and 1 base respectively, with 8 bases between them.

This chain uses TRBV13 with TRBJ2-2; the D gene is possibly TRBD2 (6 bases). This CDR3 contains 12 residues. Germline CDR1 PRHDT, CDR2 FYEKMQ (reference sequence). V was pared by 5 bases and J by 8 bases, with 9 bases between. CDR3 DNA sequence: TGTGCCAGCAGCCGGGAGACAGGGGAGCTGTTTTTT. Translating it yields CASSRETGELFF.

J is TRBJ1-2 and V is TRBV19; 7 positions agree with TRBD1. The CDR3 runs 15 residues. The germline V gene has CDR1 LNHDA and CDR2 SQIVND (reference sequence). The V segment lost 6 bases and the J segment 4 bases; nucleotides outside the gene matches: 11. CDR3 sequence: CASSLIQGGSYGYTF. CDR3 nucleotides: TGTGCCAGTAGCCTGATCCAGGGGGGAAGCTATGGCTACACCTTC.